This TCR beta chain was sequenced in a study of blood T cell repertoires in COVID-19. Per the study methods: It was from reference gene primer amplification that nucleated cell counts were estimated. The repertoire was sequenced with immunoSEQ multiplex PCR; TCRdb's copy has only in-frame clones and lacks some. V and J calls and clone size come straight from that table; D and trimming were deduced from the DNA. This table holds approximately 170,000 clones, 90% to 95% found once. Deletions cut 3 bases from V and 2 bases from J, with 5 bases between. Per the germline V gene, CDR1 is LNHDA and CDR2 is SQIVND (reference sequence). This CDR3 has 13 amino acids.

This sequence originates from a woman aged 60-75 years with COVID-19, enrolled during active disease. The rearrangement uses TRBV19 and TRBJ1-5; D is unclear. The sequencing sample was made of peripheral blood. The CDR3, as DNA: TGTGCCAGTAGTATTACAGGCAATCAGCCCCAGCATTTT. It translates to CASSITGNQPQHF.